Sequencing of this T cell receptor (beta chain) was carried out in a study of CD8 T cells in ankylosing spondylitis. TCRdb independently ran MiXCR on the 5' RACE reads; one entry per CDR3 protein. Counted here are a few hundred thousand distinct CDR3 sequences, around 24% occurring once; the ten biggest clones make up about a sixth. This clonotype showed up just a few times. The antigen is undetermined. CDR3 length: 16 residues. Germline-derived CDR1 and CDR2 are DFQATT and SNEGSKA (reference sequence). J gave up 1 base and V 5 bases, and 10 bases lay outside the gene matches. Whole-study findings and limits: A TCR beta motif made of fewer than 10 highly homologous variants seemed typical of ankylosing spondylitis blood.

This clonotype was obtained from a male donor with ankylosing spondylitis. Sequencing was performed on blood, either unsorted or a sorted T cell fraction (not recorded which). The V call is TRBV20-1, the J call TRBJ1-5; TRBD1 agrees at 8 bases. The CDR3 DNA sequence: TGCAGTGCTCTCACAGGACAGGGACTAAGCAATCAGCCCCAGCATTTT. Its translation is CSALTGQGLSNQPQHF.